The rows below give T cell receptor beta chains drawn from one sample of a study of beta chain features in type 1 diabetes. TCRdb keeps only in-frame clones here, not all; method: immunoSEQ multiplex PCR. The table lists some 370,000 clones, over 8.5% of them singletons, with about 0.64% in the top ten. The sample comprised central memory CD4+ T cells from blood. These receptors were taken from a man aged 30 to 39 with type 1 diabetes. The CDR3 runs from the conserved cysteine through the conserved F or W. Fields, in order: clone size, V gene, J gene, D gene, CDR3 protein, CDR3 DNA. A D gene is named only where the DNA matches it firmly. The size of a clone is reported for some rows only, either as once, few or many, or as a class for expanded clones.

.	TRBV6-4	TRBJ1-2	TRBD1	CASSQDRGVGGYTF	TGTGCCAGCAGTCAGGACAGGGGTGTTGGTGGCTACACCTTC
few	TRBV6-1	TRBJ2-4	TRBD1	CASTRTGSGKNIQYF	TGTGCCAGCACCCGGACAGGGTCGGGCAAAAACATTCAGTACTTC
.	TRBV7-2	TRBJ2-1	TRBD2	CASSPRLAGVYNEQFF	TGTGCCAGCAGCCCCCGACTAGCGGGAGTTTACAATGAGCAGTTCTTC
.	TRBV11-3	TRBJ2-1	TRBD2	CASSLSRAGGYNEQFF	TGTGCCAGCAGCTTAAGTCGGGCGGGAGGCTACAATGAGCAGTTCTTC
.	TRBV18	TRBJ2-5	.	CASSPPGTTETQYF	TGTGCCAGCTCACCACCGGGAACTACGGAGACCCAGTACTTC
.	TRBV29-1	TRBJ1-4	TRBD1	CSVHFRGNNEKLFF	TGCAGCGTTCATTTCAGGGGGAATAATGAAAAACTGTTTTTT
.	TRBV5-1	TRBJ2-5	.	CASSFEQGSETQYF	TGCGCCAGCAGCTTCGAACAGGGTTCCGAGACCCAGTACTTC
few	TRBV2	TRBJ1-1	.	CASSGQIMNTEAFF	TGTGCCAGCAGTGGACAGATAATGAACACTGAAGCTTTCTTT
few	TRBV5-1	TRBJ2-5	.	CASGRTDQETQYF	TGCGCCAGCGGGAGGACAGACCAAGAGACCCAGTACTTC
many	TRBV2	TRBJ1-5	TRBD1	CASSQLQGGYQPQHF	TGTGCCAGCAGTCAATTACAGGGGGGCTACCAGCCCCAGCATTTT
few	TRBV7-9	TRBJ2-7	.	CASSLLSWDEQYF	TGTGCCAGCAGCTTACTGTCCTGGGACGAGCAGTACTTC
few	TRBV6-5	TRBJ2-7	TRBD1	CACGRTGGVEQYF	TGTGCCTGCGGGAGAACAGGGGGCGTCGAGCAGTACTTC
.	TRBV6-5	TRBJ2-3	.	CASSYGGPDTQYF	TGTGCCAGCAGTTACGGTGGGCCAGATACGCAGTATTTT
few	TRBV11-1	TRBJ2-5	TRBD2	CASSFQPGLAGETQYF	TGTGCCAGCAGCTTTCAACCGGGACTAGCGGGAGAGACCCAGTACTTC
.	TRBV5-4	TRBJ2-1	.	CASSLQDSGNEQFF	TGTGCCAGCAGCCTCCAAGATTCGGGCAATGAGCAGTTCTTC
few	TRBV7-2	TRBJ2-1	.	CASSGLSSYNEQFF	TGTGCCAGCAGCGGTTTGAGCTCCTACAATGAGCAGTTCTTC
.	TRBV18	TRBJ2-5	.	CASSPTVKETQYF	TGTGCCAGCTCACCGACGGTAAAAGAGACCCAGTACTTC